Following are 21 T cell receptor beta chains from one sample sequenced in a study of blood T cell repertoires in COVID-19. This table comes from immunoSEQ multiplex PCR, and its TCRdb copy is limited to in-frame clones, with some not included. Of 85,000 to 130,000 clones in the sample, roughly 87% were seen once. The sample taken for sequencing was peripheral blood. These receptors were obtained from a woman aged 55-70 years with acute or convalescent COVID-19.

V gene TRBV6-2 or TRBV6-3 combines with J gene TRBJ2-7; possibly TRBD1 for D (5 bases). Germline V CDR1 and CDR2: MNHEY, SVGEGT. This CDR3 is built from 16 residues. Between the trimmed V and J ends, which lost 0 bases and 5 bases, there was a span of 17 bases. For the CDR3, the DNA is TGTGCCAGCAGTTACTCGAGGCCAAATCAAGGGGACGAGCAGTACTTC. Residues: CASSYSRPNQGDEQYF.

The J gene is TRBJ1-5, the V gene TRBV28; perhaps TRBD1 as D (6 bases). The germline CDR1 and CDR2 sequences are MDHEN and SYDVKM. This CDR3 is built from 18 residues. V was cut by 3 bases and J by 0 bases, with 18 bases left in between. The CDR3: CASSFLGQVFYSNQPQHF. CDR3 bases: TGTGCCAGCAGTTTTCTGGGACAAGTTTTTTATAGCAATCAGCCCCAGCATTTT.

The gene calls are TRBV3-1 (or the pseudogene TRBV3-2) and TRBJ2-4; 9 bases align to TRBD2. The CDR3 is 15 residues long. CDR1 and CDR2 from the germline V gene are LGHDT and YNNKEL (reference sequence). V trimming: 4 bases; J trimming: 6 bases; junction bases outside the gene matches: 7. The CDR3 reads CASSLGGRALNIQYF. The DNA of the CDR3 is TGTGCCAGCAGCCTGGGCGGGAGGGCCTTAAACATTCAGTACTTC.

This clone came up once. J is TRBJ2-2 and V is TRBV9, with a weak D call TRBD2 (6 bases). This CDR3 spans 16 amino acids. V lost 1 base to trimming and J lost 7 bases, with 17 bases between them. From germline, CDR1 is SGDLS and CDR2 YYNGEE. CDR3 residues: CASSVLGRSNGGELFF. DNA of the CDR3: TGTGCCAGCAGCGTACTCGGGAGATCGAATGGCGGGGAGCTGTTTTTT.

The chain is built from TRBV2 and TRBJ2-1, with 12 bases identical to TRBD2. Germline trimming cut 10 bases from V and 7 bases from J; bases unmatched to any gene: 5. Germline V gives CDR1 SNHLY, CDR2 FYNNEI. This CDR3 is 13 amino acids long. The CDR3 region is CATRTSGTNEQFF. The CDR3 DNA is TGTGCCACCCGGACTAGCGGGACGAATGAGCAGTTCTTC.

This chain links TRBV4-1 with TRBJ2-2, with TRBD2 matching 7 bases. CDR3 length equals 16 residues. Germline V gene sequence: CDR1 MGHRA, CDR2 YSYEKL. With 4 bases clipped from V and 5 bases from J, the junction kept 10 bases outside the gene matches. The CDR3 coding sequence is TGCGCCAGCAGCCGGTTCCTAGCGGCGCCGACCGGGGAGCTGTTTTTT. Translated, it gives CASSRFLAAPTGELFF.

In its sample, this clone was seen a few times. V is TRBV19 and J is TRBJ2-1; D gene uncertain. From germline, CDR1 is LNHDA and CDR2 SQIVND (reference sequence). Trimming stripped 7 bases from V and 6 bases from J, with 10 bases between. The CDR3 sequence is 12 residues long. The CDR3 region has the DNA TGTGCCAGTATTAGTGGTTTCAATGAGCAGTTCTTC. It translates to CASISGFNEQFF.

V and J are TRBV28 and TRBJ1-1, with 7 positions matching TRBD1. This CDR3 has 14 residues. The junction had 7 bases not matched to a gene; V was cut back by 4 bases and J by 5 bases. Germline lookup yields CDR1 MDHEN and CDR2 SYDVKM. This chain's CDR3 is CASSSEGARTEAFF. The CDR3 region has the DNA TGTGCCAGCAGTTCGGAGGGGGCCCGGACTGAAGCTTTCTTT.

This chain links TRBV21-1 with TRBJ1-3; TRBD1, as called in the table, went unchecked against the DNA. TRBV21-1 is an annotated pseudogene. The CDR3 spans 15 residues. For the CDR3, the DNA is TGTGCCAGCAGCATCTACAGGGACTCTGGAAACACCATATATTTT. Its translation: CASSIYRDSGNTIYF.

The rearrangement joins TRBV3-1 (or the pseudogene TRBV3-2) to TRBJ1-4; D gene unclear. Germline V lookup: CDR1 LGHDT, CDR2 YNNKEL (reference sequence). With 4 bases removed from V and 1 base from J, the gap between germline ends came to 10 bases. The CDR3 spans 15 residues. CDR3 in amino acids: CASSPGGETNEKLFF. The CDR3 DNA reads TGTGCCAGCAGCCCCGGCGGGGAAACTAATGAAAAACTGTTTTTT.

As DNA, the CDR3 is TGTGCCAGTAGTTTCAAGTTGACTAGCGGATACAATGAGCAGTTCTTC. Amino acids: CASSFKLTSGYNEQFF. The chain links TRBV19 to TRBJ2-1; TRBD2 aligns across 9 bases. The CDR3 length is 16 residues. Germline V gene sequence: CDR1 LNHDA, CDR2 SQIVND (reference sequence). V lost 5 bases and J lost 4; bases outside the gene matches: 9.

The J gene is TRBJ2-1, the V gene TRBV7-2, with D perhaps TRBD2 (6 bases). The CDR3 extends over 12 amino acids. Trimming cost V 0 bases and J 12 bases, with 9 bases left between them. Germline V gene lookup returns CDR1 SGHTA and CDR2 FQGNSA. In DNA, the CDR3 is TGTGCCAGCAGCTTAGCGAGGCGGGGGCAGTTCTTC. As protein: CASSLARRGQFF.

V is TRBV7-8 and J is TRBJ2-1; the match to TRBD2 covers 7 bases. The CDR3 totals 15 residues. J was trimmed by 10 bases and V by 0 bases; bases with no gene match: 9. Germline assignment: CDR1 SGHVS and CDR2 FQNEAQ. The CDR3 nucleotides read TGTGCCAGCAGCTTAGCCGGACTAGACGTCGGAGAGCAGTTCTTC. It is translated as CASSLAGLDVGEQFF.

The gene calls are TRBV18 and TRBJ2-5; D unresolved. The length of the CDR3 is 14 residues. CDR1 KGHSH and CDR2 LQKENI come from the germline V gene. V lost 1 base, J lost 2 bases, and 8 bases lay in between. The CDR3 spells CASSPRELQETQYF. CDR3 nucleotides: TGTGCCAGCTCACCACGAGAGTTACAAGAGACCCAGTACTTC.

The CDR3 region is CASSLTSGRGTQYF. The CDR3 DNA reads TGTGCCAGCAGCTTGACTAGCGGGAGGGGGACCCAGTACTTC. The genes are TRBV7-3 and TRBJ2-5; 14 positions agree with TRBD2. Germline assignment: CDR1 SGHTA and CDR2 FQGTGA. With 3 bases clipped from V and 7 bases from J, the junction kept 1 base outside the gene matches. The CDR3 extends over 14 amino acids.

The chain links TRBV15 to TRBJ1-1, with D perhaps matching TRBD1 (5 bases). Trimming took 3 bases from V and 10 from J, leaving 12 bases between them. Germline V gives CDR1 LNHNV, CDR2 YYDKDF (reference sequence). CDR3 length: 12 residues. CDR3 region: CATSRVGGRAFF. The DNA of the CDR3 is TGTGCCACCAGCAGGGTCGGGGGAAGAGCTTTCTTT.

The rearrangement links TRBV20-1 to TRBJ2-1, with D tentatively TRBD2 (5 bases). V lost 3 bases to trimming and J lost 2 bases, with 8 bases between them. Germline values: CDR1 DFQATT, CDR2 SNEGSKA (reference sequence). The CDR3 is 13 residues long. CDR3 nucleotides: TGCAGTGCTAGTCAGCGGACCTACAATGAGCAGTTCTTC. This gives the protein CSASQRTYNEQFF.

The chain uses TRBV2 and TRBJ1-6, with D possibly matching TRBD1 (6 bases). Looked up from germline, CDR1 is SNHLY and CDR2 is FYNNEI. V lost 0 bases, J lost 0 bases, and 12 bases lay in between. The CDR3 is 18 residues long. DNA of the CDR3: TGTGCCAGCAGTGAAGCGGGACACAGGAGCTCCTATAATTCACCCCTCCACTTT. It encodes CASSEAGHRSSYNSPLHF.

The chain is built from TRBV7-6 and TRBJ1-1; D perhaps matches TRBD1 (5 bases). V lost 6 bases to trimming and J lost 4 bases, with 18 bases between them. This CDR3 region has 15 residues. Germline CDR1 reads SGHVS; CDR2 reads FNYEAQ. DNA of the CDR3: TGTGCCAGCAGTCCCCAGACAGATTTCAGCACTGAAGCTTTCTTT. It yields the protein CASSPQTDFSTEAFF.

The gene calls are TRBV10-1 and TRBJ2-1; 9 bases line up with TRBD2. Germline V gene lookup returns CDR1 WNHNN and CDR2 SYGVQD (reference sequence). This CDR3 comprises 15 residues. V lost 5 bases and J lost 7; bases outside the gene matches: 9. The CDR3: CASSSSGRKGNEQFF. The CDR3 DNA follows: TGCGCCAGCAGTAGTAGCGGGAGAAAGGGGAATGAGCAGTTCTTC.

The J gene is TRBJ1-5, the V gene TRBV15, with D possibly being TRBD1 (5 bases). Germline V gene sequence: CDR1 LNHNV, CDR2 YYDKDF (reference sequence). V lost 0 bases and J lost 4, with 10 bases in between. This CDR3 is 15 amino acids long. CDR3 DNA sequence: TGTGCCACCAGCAGAGATGGGGCCCATAATCAGCCCCAGCATTTT. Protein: CATSRDGAHNQPQHF.